The 26 T cell receptor beta chains below were found in one sample sequenced in a study of blood T cell repertoires in COVID-19. The table came from immunoSEQ multiplex PCR; TCRdb's copy has only in-frame clones and leaves some out. In the table there are 140,000 or so clones, about 80% of which are singletons. Material for sequencing was peripheral blood. The source is a man aged 70-80 years who had recovered from COVID-19.

This clone appeared a single time. The chain links TRBV6-4 to TRBJ2-1; tentatively, D is TRBD2 (5 bases). The CDR3 is made up of 13 amino acids. V lost 3 bases to trimming and J lost 8 bases, with 11 bases between them. Germline V gene sequence: CDR1 MRHNA, CDR2 SNTAGT. The CDR3 region is CASSENPEDEQFF. CDR3 DNA sequence: TGTGCCAGCAGTGAAAACCCGGAGGATGAGCAGTTCTTC.

The CDR3 nucleotides are TGTGCCAGCAGCGTAGACTGGTCCGGGGAGCTGTTTTTT. Its protein is CASSVDWSGELFF. This rearrangement joins TRBV2 to TRBJ2-2, with D uncertain. Germline V gene lookup returns CDR1 SNHLY and CDR2 FYNNEI. V lost 6 bases to trimming and J lost 6 bases, with 11 bases between them. This CDR3 is 13 amino acids long. The entire variable domain, with the rest obtained from reference TRBV2 and TRBJ2-2, is as follows: EPEVTQTPSHQVTQMGQEVILRCVPISNHLYFYWYRQILGQKVEFLVSFYNNEISEKSEIFDDQFSVERPDGSNFTLKIRSTKLEDSAMYFCASSVDWSGELFFGEGSRLTVL.

The chain is built from TRBV25-1 and TRBJ2-1; 14 bases map to TRBD2. The CDR3 has 16 amino acids. V dropped 4 bases and J dropped 8; count of bases not matched to a gene: 7. Germline CDR1 reads MGHDK; CDR2 reads SYGVNS. CDR3 sequence: CASSAGTSGSNHEQFF. CDR3 sequence (DNA): TGTGCCAGCAGTGCCGGGACTAGCGGGAGTAATCATGAGCAGTTCTTC. Looking up the rest from reference TRBV25-1 and TRBJ2-1 gives the full variable domain: EADIYQTPRYLVIGTGKKITLECSQTMGHDKMYWYQQDPGMELHLIHYSYGVNSTEKGDLSSESTVSRIRTEHFPLTLESARPSHTSQYLCASSAGTSGSNHEQFFGPGTRLTVL.

The chain uses TRBV11-3 and TRBJ2-3, with 9 bases matching TRBD2. Germline CDR1 reads SGHNT; CDR2 reads YENEEA. The CDR3 runs to 15 residues. J lost 1 base, V lost 5 bases, and 4 bases had no gene match. The CDR3, as DNA: TGTGCCAGCAGCCTCTCTAGCGGGGGCACAGATACGCAGTATTTT. Translated: CASSLSSGGTDTQYF.

This clone turned up a few times. The chain employs TRBV6-5 and TRBJ1-5; 10 nucleotides agree with TRBD1. CDR1 MNHEY and CDR2 SVGAGI come from the germline V gene. The CDR3 is 15 residues long. Unmatched junction bases numbered 7, after V lost 6 bases and J lost 5 bases. CDR3 nucleotides: TGTGCCAGCAGCCCGGAGACAGGGGGCTATCAGCCCCAGCATTTT. It codes for CASSPETGGYQPQHF.

This clone was recorded a few times. The V call is TRBV25-1, the J call TRBJ1-2; no clear D gene. The V end was cut by 2 bases, the J end by 4 bases, with 11 bases between. Germline assignment: CDR1 MGHDK and CDR2 SYGVNS. The CDR3 spans 14 residues. CDR3 region: CASSEGGSLYGYTF. The DNA for the CDR3 is TGTGCCAGCAGTGAAGGTGGCAGTCTCTATGGCTACACCTTC.

The chain recombines TRBV9 with TRBJ2-7, with D unclear. Germline V gene sequence: CDR1 SGDLS, CDR2 YYNGEE. V was shortened by 2 bases and J by 2 bases, with 14 bases between the two germline ends. This CDR3 contains 15 residues. CDR3 residues: CASSVTVGDTYEQYF. In DNA form, the CDR3 reads TGTGCCAGCAGCGTTACGGTAGGAGATACCTACGAGCAGTACTTC.

The chain recombines TRBV15 with TRBJ2-5, with 7 bases fitting TRBD2. Looked up from germline, CDR1 is LNHNV and CDR2 is YYDKDF (reference sequence). This CDR3 spans 15 amino acids. J was trimmed by 5 bases and V by 6 bases; bases with no gene match: 12. The CDR3 DNA reads as TGTGCCACCAGTGCGCGGGCGGGAGTAGTGGAGACCCAGTACTTC. This gives the protein CATSARAGVVETQYF.

The gene calls are TRBV6-6 and TRBJ1-2, with 8 bases that match TRBD1. The germline gives CDR1 MNHNY, CDR2 SVGAGI (reference sequence). The CDR3 runs to 14 residues. V lost 4 bases to trimming and J lost 6 bases; unmatched junction nucleotides: 7. The CDR3 nucleotides read TGTGCCAGCAGTTCGTCAGGGGGCTACAATGGCTACACCTTC. Translation: CASSSSGGYNGYTF.

The genes are TRBV12-2 and TRBJ2-2; the tabulated D call, TRBD1, remains unverified against the DNA. TRBV12-2 corresponds to a pseudogene. The CDR3 length is 20 residues. The CDR3 reads CASRLVLDGGRARPTGELFF. CDR3 nucleotide sequence: TGTGCAAGTCGCTTAGTCTTGGATGGGGGCCGGGCACGTCCCACCGGGGAGCTGTTTTTT.

The rearrangement joins TRBV5-3 to TRBJ1-2, with D perhaps TRBD1 (6 bases). TRBV5-3 is an ORF, with its function uncertain. V lost 4 bases and J lost 7, with 20 bases in between. This CDR3 has 15 amino acids. The CDR3 region is CARSPPGQPSGGYTF. The CDR3 nucleotides are TGTGCCAGAAGCCCACCGGGACAACCTTCGGGTGGCTACACCTTC.

The rearrangement joins TRBV5-5 to TRBJ1-5; tentative D call: TRBD1 (6 bases). CDR3 length: 13 residues. Germline CDR1 reads SGHKS; CDR2 reads YYEKEE (reference sequence). Trimming removed 3 bases from V and 9 bases from J, with 13 bases in between. This CDR3 is CASSSREGGPQHF. CDR3 nucleotides: TGTGCCAGCAGCTCCAGGGAGGGGGGGCCCCAGCATTTT.

The chain uses TRBV14 and TRBJ2-5; D remains unclear. V was trimmed by 6 bases and J by 5 bases, leaving 13 bases between them. The CDR3 consists of 13 residues. Germline V gene lookup returns CDR1 SGHDN and CDR2 FVKESK. The CDR3, as DNA: TGTGCCAGCAGTCGTAATCTCGGGGAGACCCAGTACTTC. It translates to CASSRNLGETQYF.

V gene TRBV7-2 combines with J gene TRBJ1-3; the D is unclear. V lost 3 bases, J lost 0 bases, and 9 bases lay in between. Germline CDR1 and CDR2: SGHTA and FQGNSA. The CDR3 loop spans 15 amino acids. The CDR3: CASSFTLGSGNTIYF. The CDR3 DNA follows: TGTGCCAGCAGCTTTACTCTAGGCTCTGGAAACACCATATATTTT.

This clone was detected once. V usage is TRBV7-9 and J usage is TRBJ2-7, with 9 bases lining up with TRBD1. The V gene end was trimmed by 4 bases and the J gene end by 7 bases; junction bases not matched to a gene: 11. There are 15 residues in the CDR3. Germline V CDR1 and CDR2: SEHNR, FQNEAQ (reference sequence). Written as DNA, the CDR3 is TGTGCCAGCAGCTCAGGACAGGGGCGGGTAAAGGAGCAGTACTTC. Translated: CASSSGQGRVKEQYF.

This clone was detected once. V gene TRBV27 combines with J gene TRBJ1-1; D gene unclear. CDR1 is MNHEY and CDR2 is SMNVEV in the germline V gene (reference sequence). The V end lost 5 bases, the J end lost 5 bases, and 15 bases lay between the germline ends. The CDR3 consists of 14 residues. CDR3 sequence reads: CASSPRPSMTEAFF. The CDR3 coding sequence is TGTGCCAGCAGTCCCCGCCCGTCTATGACTGAAGCTTTCTTT.

The genes are TRBV7-9 and TRBJ2-1; 7 bases fit TRBD2. V trimming: 1 base; J trimming: 6 bases; junction bases outside the gene matches: 0. The CDR3 is 13 amino acids. The germline gives CDR1 SEHNR, CDR2 FQNEAQ (reference sequence). The CDR3 DNA follows: TGTGCCAGCAGCTTAGGGACTAGCAATGAGCAGTTCTTC. It is translated as CASSLGTSNEQFF.

This chain uses TRBV5-6 with TRBJ2-4, with 8 bases lining up with TRBD2. The germline V gene has CDR1 SGHDT and CDR2 YYEEEE. Trimming cost V 3 bases and J 4 bases; bases outside gene matches: 6. The CDR3 runs to 15 residues. The CDR3 DNA is TGTGCCAGCAGCTACCCGGGACTAGGGAAAAACATTCAGTACTTC. It is translated as CASSYPGLGKNIQYF.

This CDR3 is CASTGWDFYNEQFF. DNA for the CDR3: TGTGCCAGCACAGGGTGGGACTTTTACAATGAGCAGTTCTTC. The chain joins TRBV7-9 to TRBJ2-1, with D possibly being TRBD2 (6 bases). Per the germline V gene, CDR1 is SEHNR and CDR2 is FQNEAQ (reference sequence). With 7 bases removed from V and 4 bases from J, the gap between germline ends came to 14 bases. The CDR3 totals 14 residues. The full variable domain, with the rest looked up from reference TRBV7-9 and TRBJ2-1, is DTGVSQNPRHKITKRGQNVTFRCDPISEHNRLYWYRQTLGQGPEFLTYFQNEAQLEKSRLLSDRFSAERPKGSFSTLEIQRTEQGDSAMYLCASTGWDFYNEQFFGPGTRLTVL.

The chain uses TRBV5-1 and TRBJ2-5; D perhaps matches TRBD1 (5 bases). Germline assignment: CDR1 SGHRS and CDR2 YFSETQ. The V end lost 5 bases, the J end lost 1 base, and 9 bases lay between the germline ends. CDR3 length: 13 amino acids. The CDR3 region has the DNA TGCGCCAGCAGACAAGACAGCCAAGAGACCCAGTACTTC. This translates into CASRQDSQETQYF. The full variable domain, completed using reference TRBV5-1 and TRBJ2-5, is KAGVTQTPRYLIKTRGQQVTLSCSPISGHRSVSWYQQTPGQGLQFLFEYFSETQRNKGNFPGRFSGRQFSNSRSEMNVSTLELGDSALYLCASRQDSQETQYFGPGTRLLVL.

The V gene is TRBV5-1, the J gene TRBJ1-4, with D perhaps matching TRBD1 (5 bases). V was clipped by 0 bases and J by 4 bases, with 7 bases between them. Per germline, CDR1 SGHRS and CDR2 YFSETQ. The CDR3 loop spans 14 amino acids. The CDR3 protein is CASSLDRNNEKLFF. The CDR3 DNA sequence: TGCGCCAGCAGCTTGGACAGGAATAATGAAAAACTGTTTTTT. Full variable domain (remainder filled in from reference TRBV5-1 and TRBJ1-4): KAGVTQTPRYLIKTRGQQVTLSCSPISGHRSVSWYQQTPGQGLQFLFEYFSETQRNKGNFPGRFSGRQFSNSRSEMNVSTLELGDSALYLCASSLDRNNEKLFFGSGTQLSVL.

This chain connects TRBV27 to TRBJ1-2, with TRBD1 matching over 7 bases. The CDR3 has 14 residues. V dropped 3 bases and J dropped 4; count of bases not matched to a gene: 5. Germline V CDR1 and CDR2: MNHEY, SMNVEV (reference sequence). CDR3 loop: CASSLLGTAYGYTF. The CDR3 DNA sequence: TGTGCCAGCAGTTTGTTAGGGACAGCCTATGGCTACACCTTC.

The chain couples TRBV5-1 to TRBJ2-1, with 11 bases identical to TRBD1. The CDR3 sequence is 15 residues long. Per the germline V gene, CDR1 is SGHRS and CDR2 is YFSETQ. The ends lost 0 bases at V and 7 bases at J; junction bases unmatched: 3. The CDR3 bases are TGCGCCAGCAGCTTGGAAGGGACAGGGGGAAATGAGCAGTTCTTC. Amino acids: CASSLEGTGGNEQFF.

A few counts support this clone. This sequence joins TRBV3-1 (or the pseudogene TRBV3-2) and TRBJ2-7; 10 bases map to TRBD2. From germline, CDR1 is LGHDT and CDR2 YNNKEL (reference sequence). V lost 6 bases, J lost 3 bases, and 8 bases stayed unmatched. CDR3 length: 15 residues. The CDR3 region has the DNA TGTGCCAGCAGAGATGGACTAGCGGTTCGCTACGAGCAGTACTTC. It translates to CASRDGLAVRYEQYF.

This clone was seen a single time. The V gene is TRBV4-1, the J gene TRBJ2-7; 10 bases align to TRBD2. Germline assignment: CDR1 MGHRA and CDR2 YSYEKL. V lost 2 bases, J lost 2 bases, and 0 bases stayed unmatched. The CDR3 is 14 amino acids. CDR3 nucleotide sequence: TGCGCCAGCAGCCAACTAGCGGGAGCCTACGAGCAGTACTTC. Protein: CASSQLAGAYEQYF.

The V call is TRBV5-5, the J call TRBJ2-1; possibly TRBD2 for D (5 bases). There are 15 residues in the CDR3. Germline V CDR1 and CDR2: SGHKS, YYEKEE (reference sequence). V was cut by 5 bases and J by 3 bases, with 15 bases left in between. This CDR3 is CASSTRDPDYNEQFF. CDR3 nucleotide sequence: TGTGCCAGCAGTACCCGGGATCCCGACTACAATGAGCAGTTCTTC.